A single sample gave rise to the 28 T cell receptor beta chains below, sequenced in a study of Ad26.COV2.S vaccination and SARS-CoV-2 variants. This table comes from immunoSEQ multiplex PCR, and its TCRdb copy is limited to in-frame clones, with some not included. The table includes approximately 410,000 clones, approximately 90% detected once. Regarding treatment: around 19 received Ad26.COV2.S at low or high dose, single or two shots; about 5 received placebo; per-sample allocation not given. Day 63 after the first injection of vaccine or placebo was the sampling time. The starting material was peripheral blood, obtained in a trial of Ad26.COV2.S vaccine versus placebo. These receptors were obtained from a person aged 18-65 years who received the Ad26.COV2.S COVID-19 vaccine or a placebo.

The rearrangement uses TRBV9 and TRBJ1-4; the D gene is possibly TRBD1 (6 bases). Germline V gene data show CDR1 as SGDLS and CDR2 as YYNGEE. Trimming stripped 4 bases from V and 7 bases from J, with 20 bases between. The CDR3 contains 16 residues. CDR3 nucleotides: TGTGCCAGCAGCCCCAACCCGGGGGTAGGGGGTGAAAAACTGTTTTTT. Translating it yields CASSPNPGVGGEKLFF.

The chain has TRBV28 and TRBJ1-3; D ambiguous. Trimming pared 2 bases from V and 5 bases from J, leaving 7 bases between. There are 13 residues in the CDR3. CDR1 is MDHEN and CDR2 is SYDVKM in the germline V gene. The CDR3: CASSLPGRNTIYF. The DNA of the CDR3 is TGTGCCAGCAGTTTACCAGGCCGAAACACCATATATTTT.

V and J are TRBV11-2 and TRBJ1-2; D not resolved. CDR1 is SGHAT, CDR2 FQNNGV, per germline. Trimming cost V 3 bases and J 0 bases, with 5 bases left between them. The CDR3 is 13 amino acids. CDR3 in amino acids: CASSLGSNYGYTF. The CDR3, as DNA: TGTGCCAGCAGCTTGGGGTCTAACTATGGCTACACCTTC. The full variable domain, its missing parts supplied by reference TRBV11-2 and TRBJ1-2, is EAGVAQSPRYKIIEKRQSVAFWCNPISGHATLYWYQQILGQGPKLLIQFQNNGVVDDSQLPKDRFSAERLKGVDSTLKIQPAKLEDSAVYLCASSLGSNYGYTFGSGTRLTVV.

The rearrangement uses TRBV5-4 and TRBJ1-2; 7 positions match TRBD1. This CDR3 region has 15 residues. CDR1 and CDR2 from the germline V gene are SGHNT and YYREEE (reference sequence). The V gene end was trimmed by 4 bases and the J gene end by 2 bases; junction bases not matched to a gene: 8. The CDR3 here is CASSPRQGLNYGYTF. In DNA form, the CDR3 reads TGTGCCAGCAGCCCTAGACAGGGCTTGAACTATGGCTACACCTTC.

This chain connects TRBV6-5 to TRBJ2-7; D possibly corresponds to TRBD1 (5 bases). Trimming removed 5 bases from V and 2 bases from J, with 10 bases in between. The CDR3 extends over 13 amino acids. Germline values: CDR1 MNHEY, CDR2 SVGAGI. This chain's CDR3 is CASSPQAPYEQYF. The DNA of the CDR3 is TGTGCCAGCAGTCCACAGGCGCCCTACGAGCAGTACTTC.

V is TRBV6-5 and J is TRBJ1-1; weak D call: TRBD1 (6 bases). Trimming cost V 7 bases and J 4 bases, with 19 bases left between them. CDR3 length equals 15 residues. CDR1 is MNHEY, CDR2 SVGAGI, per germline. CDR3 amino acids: CASTRYSGGGTEAFF. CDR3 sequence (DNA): TGTGCCAGCACTCGCTATTCGGGAGGGGGCACTGAAGCTTTCTTT.

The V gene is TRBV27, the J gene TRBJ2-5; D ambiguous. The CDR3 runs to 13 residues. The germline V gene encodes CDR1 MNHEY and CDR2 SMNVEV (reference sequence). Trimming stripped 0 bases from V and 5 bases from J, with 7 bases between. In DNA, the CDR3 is TGTGCCAGCAGTTTATCTCCTGGGGAGACCCAGTACTTC. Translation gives CASSLSPGETQYF.

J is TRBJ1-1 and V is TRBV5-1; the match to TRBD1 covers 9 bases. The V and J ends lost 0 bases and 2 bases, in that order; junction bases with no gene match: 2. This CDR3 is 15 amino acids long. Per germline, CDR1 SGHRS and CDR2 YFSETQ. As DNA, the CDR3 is TGCGCCAGCAGCTTGGGGGACAGGGTTAACACTGAAGCTTTCTTT. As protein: CASSLGDRVNTEAFF.

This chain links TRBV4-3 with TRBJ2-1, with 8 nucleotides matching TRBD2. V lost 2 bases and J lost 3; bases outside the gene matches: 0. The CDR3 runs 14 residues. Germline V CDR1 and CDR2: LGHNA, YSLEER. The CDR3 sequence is CASSQTSGYNEQFF. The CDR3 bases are TGCGCCAGCAGCCAAACTAGCGGCTACAATGAGCAGTTCTTC.

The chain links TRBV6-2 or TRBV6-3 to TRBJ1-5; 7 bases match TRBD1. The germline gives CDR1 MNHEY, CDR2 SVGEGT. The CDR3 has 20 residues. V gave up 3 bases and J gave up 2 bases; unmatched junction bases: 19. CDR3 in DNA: TGTGCCAGCAGTTATCCCCCGGGACAGACATCTCGGCATGGCAATCAGCCCCAGCATTTT. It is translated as CASSYPPGQTSRHGNQPQHF.

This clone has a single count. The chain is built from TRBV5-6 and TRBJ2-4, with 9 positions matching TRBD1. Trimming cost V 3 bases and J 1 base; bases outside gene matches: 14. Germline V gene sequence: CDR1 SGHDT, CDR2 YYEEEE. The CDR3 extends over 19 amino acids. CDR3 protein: CASSSISPTGGLAKNIQYF. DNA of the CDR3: TGTGCCAGCAGCTCGATCTCCCCGACAGGGGGATTGGCCAAAAACATTCAGTACTTC.

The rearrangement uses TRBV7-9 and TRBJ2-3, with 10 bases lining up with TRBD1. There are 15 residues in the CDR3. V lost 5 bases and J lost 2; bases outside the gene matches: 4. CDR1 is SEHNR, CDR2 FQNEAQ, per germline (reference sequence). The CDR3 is CASSQGQGYTDTQYF. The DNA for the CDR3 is TGTGCCAGCAGCCAGGGACAGGGGTACACAGATACGCAGTATTTT. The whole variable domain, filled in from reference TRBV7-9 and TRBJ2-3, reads DTGVSQNPRHKITKRGQNVTFRCDPISEHNRLYWYRQTLGQGPEFLTYFQNEAQLEKSRLLSDRFSAERPKGSFSTLEIQRTEQGDSAMYLCASSQGQGYTDTQYFGPGTRLTVL.

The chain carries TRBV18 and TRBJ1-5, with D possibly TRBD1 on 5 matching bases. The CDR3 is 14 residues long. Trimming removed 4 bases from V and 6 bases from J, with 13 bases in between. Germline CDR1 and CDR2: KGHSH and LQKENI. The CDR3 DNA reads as TGTGCCAGCTCACTCCGACAGACAGCTCAGCCCCAGCATTTT. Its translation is CASSLRQTAQPQHF. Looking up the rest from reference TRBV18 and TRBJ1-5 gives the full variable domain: NAGVMQNPRHLVRRRGQEARLRCSPMKGHSHVYWYRQLPEEGLKFMVYLQKENIIDESGMPKERFSAEFPKEGPSILRIQQVVRGDSAAYFCASSLRQTAQPQHFGDGTRLSIL.

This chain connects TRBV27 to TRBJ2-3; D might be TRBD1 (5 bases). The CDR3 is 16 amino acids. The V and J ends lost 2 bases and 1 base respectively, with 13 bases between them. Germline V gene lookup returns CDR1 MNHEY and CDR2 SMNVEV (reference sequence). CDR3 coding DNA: TGTGCCAGCAGTTTAAGTCCCGGCAGGGGCACAGATACGCAGTATTTT. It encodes CASSLSPGRGTDTQYF.

CDR3 loop: CATVKQGGGSTDTQYF. CDR3 nucleotides: TGTGCCACCGTAAAACAGGGAGGGGGGAGCACAGATACGCAGTATTTT. The chain is built from TRBV15 and TRBJ2-3; a possible D gene is TRBD2 (7 bases). V lost 8 bases and J 0 bases, leaving 18 bases between the germline ends. CDR1 is LNHNV and CDR2 is YYDKDF in the germline V gene (reference sequence). The CDR3 is made up of 16 amino acids.

CDR3 sequence reads: CASSPRATAPTVGYGYTF. CDR3 DNA sequence: TGTGCCAGCAGTCCACGCGCCACAGCTCCCACAGTTGGCTATGGCTACACCTTC. The chain couples TRBV6-6 to TRBJ1-2; D unclear. CDR1 is MNHNY and CDR2 is SVGAGI in the germline V gene (reference sequence). Trimming took off 5 bases at V and 4 bases at J, with 26 bases between the two ends. There are 18 residues in the CDR3.

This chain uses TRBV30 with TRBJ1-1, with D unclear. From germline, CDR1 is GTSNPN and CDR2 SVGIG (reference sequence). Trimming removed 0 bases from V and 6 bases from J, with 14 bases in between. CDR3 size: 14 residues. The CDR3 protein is CAWSVALAEAEAFF. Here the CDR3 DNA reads TGTGCCTGGAGTGTAGCATTGGCGGAAGCTGAAGCTTTCTTT. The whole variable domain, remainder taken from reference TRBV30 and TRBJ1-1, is SQTIHQWPATLVQPVGSPLSLECTVEGTSNPNLYWYRQAAGRGLQLLFYSVGIGQISSEVPQNLSASRPQDRQFILSSKKLLLSDSGFYLCAWSVALAEAEAFFGQGTRLTVV.

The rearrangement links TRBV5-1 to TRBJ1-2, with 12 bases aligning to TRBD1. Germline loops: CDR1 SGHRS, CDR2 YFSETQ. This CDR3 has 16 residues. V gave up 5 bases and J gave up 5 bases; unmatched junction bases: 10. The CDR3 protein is CASSLPGTGGGYGYTF. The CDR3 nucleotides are TGCGCCAGCAGTCTTCCCGGGACAGGGGGCGGGTATGGCTACACCTTC.

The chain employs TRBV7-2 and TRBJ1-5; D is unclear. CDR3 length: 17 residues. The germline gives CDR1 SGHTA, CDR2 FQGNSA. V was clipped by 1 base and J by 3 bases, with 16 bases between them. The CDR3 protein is CASSLGRSRGYNQPQHF. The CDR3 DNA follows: TGTGCCAGCAGCTTAGGTAGGAGTCGTGGGTACAATCAGCCCCAGCATTTT.

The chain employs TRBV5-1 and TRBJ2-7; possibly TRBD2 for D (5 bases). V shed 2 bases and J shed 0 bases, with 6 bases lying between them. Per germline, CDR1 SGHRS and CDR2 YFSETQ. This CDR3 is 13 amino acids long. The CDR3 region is CASSFGGSYEQYF. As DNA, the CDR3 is TGCGCCAGCAGCTTCGGAGGCTCCTACGAGCAGTACTTC.

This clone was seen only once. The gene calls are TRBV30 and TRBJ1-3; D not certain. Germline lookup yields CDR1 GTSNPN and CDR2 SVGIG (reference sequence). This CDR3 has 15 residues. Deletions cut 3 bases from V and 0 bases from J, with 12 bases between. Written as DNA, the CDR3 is TGTGCCTGGAGCCGTGGCCCTGACTCTGGAAACACCATATATTTT. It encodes CAWSRGPDSGNTIYF.

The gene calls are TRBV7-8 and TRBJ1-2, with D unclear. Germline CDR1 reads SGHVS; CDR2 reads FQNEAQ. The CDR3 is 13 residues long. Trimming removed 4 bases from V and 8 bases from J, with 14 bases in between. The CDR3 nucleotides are TGTGCCAGCAGCTCCGGTTTTGGTTACGGCTACACCTTC. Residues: CASSSGFGYGYTF. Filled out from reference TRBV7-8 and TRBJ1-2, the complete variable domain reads GAGVSQSPRYKVAKRGQDVALRCDPISGHVSLFWYQQALGQGPEFLTYFQNEAQLDKSGLPSDRFFAERPEGSVSTLKIQRTQQEDSAVYLCASSSGFGYGYTFGSGTRLTVV.

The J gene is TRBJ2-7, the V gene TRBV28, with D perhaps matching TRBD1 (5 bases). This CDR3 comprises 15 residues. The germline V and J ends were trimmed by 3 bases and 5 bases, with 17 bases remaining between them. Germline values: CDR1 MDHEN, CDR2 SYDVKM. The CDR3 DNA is TGTGCCAGCAGTTTGGCCCTCCGGACAAGTGACGAGCAGTACTTC. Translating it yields CASSLALRTSDEQYF.

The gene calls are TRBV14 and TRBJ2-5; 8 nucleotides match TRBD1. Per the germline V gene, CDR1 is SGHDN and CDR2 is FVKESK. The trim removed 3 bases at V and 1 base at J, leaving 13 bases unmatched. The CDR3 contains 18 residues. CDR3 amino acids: CASSQEWTGWVPQETQYF. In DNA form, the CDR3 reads TGTGCCAGCAGCCAGGAGTGGACAGGGTGGGTCCCCCAAGAGACCCAGTACTTC.

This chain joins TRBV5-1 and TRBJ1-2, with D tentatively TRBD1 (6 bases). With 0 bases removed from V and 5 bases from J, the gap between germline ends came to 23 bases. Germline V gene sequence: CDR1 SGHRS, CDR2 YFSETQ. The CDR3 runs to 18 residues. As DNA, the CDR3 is TGCGCCAGCAGCTTGGCTCTCCCGGGACATCCGTCCGATTATGGCTACACCTTC. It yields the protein CASSLALPGHPSDYGYTF.

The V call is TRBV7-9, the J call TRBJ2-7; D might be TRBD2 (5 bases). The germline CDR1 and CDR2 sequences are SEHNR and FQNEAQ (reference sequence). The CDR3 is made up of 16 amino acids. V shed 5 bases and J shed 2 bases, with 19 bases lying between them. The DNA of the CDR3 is TGTGCCAGCAGCGCCGACGGGGTCCCGAGGGCCTACGAGCAGTACTTC. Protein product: CASSADGVPRAYEQYF.

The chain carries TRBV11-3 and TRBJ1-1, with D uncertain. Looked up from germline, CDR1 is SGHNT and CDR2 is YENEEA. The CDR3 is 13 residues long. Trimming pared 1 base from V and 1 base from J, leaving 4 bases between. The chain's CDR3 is CASSLVWNTEAFF. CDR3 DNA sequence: TGTGCCAGCAGCTTAGTTTGGAACACTGAAGCTTTCTTT. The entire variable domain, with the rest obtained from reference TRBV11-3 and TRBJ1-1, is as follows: EAGVVQSPRYKIIEKKQPVAFWCNPISGHNTLYWYLQNLGQGPELLIRYENEEAVDDSQLPKDRFSAERLKGVDSTLKIQPAELGDSAVYLCASSLVWNTEAFFGQGTRLTVV.

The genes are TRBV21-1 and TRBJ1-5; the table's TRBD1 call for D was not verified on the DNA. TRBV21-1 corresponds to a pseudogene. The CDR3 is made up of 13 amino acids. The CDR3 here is CASSARVDQPQHF. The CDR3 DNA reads TGTGCCAGCTCCGCCAGGGTGGATCAGCCCCAGCATTTT.